This passage covers 3 T cell receptor beta chains from one sample sequenced in a study of graft-versus-host responses after intestinal transplantation. These TCRs' antigens remain unknown. The method was immunoSEQ multiplex PCR; TCRdb's version includes in-frame clones alone and lacks a portion of them. The sample includes some 90,000 clones, 80% to 95% of them seen just once. The input for sequencing was unstimulated CD8+ T cells sorted from spleen or lymph node cells, taken before transplant. These receptors were collected from a human donor who was the organ donor for an intestinal transplant.

This CDR3 is CASSLGQTSTDTQYF. In DNA form, the CDR3 reads TGTGCCAGCAGCTTAGGACAAACTAGCACAGATACGCAGTATTTT. V usage is TRBV7-9 and J usage is TRBJ2-3; D is undetermined. Per the germline V gene, CDR1 is SEHNR and CDR2 is FQNEAQ (reference sequence). This CDR3 is built from 15 residues. Trimming pared 1 base from V and 0 bases from J, leaving 8 bases between.

The chain joins TRBV9 to TRBJ2-2; possible D gene TRBD2, 6 bases. CDR1 and CDR2 from the germline V gene are SGDLS and YYNGEE. With 4 bases removed from V and 4 bases from J, the gap between germline ends came to 14 bases. This CDR3 contains 15 residues. The CDR3, as DNA: TGTGCCAGCAGCCCAGACGGGAGTGTCACCGGGGAGCTGTTTTTT. Encoded protein: CASSPDGSVTGELFF.

The chain links TRBV4-3 to TRBJ2-1; D is perhaps TRBD2 (5 bases). Germline CDR1 is LGHNA and CDR2 is YSLEER. Trimming pared 4 bases from V and 6 bases from J, leaving 10 bases between. The CDR3 runs to 13 residues. The CDR3 DNA is TGCGCCAGCAGCCGGGTCGAGGGCAATGAGCAGTTCTTC. Residues: CASSRVEGNEQFF.